The 20 T cell receptor beta chains in this list originate from one sample, sequenced in a study of blood T cell repertoires in COVID-19. Only in-frame clones appear in the TCRdb table, and some are missing; sequencing was by immunoSEQ multiplex PCR. Seen here are fewer than 450,000 clones, about 90% observed once, and the top ten hold about 0.93%. The sequenced sample consisted of PBMCs or T cells enriched from blood (not recorded which). The receptors shown here come from a woman in her twenties or thirties who had recovered from COVID-19.

This chain joins TRBV5-1 and TRBJ2-2, with TRBD1 matching over 10 bases. The CDR3 consists of 14 residues. Germline assignment: CDR1 SGHRS and CDR2 YFSETQ. V lost 4 bases to trimming and J lost 4 bases; unmatched junction nucleotides: 1. CDR3 loop: CASSRTGGTGELFF. The CDR3 region has the DNA TGCGCCAGCAGCCGGACAGGGGGCACCGGGGAGCTGTTTTTT.

V and J are TRBV11-2 and TRBJ1-2; D may be TRBD1 (5 bases). V lost 6 bases and J lost 5, with 25 bases in between. There are 17 residues in the CDR3. Germline-derived CDR1 and CDR2 are SGHAT and FQNNGV. CDR3 loop: CASSNSPGLSWGYGYTF. Written as DNA, the CDR3 is TGTGCCAGCAGTAATTCCCCGGGACTCTCTTGGGGGTATGGCTACACCTTC.

The rearrangement uses TRBV11-3 and TRBJ2-2; 12 nucleotides line up with TRBD1. The CDR3 spans 20 residues. The J segment lost 0 bases and the V segment lost 2 bases, leaving 10 bases of the junction unmatched. Per the germline V gene, CDR1 is SGHNT and CDR2 is YENEEA. For the CDR3, the DNA is TGTGCCAGCAGCTTACGGATGGGACAGGGGGCGTTCGCGAACACCGGGGAGCTGTTTTTT. It specifies CASSLRMGQGAFANTGELFF.

This chain uses TRBV3-1 (or the pseudogene TRBV3-2) with TRBJ2-3, with D unclear. V lost 1 base and J 7 bases, leaving 15 bases between the germline ends. The germline gives CDR1 LGHDT, CDR2 YNNKEL (reference sequence). The CDR3 has 15 amino acids. As DNA, the CDR3 is TGTGCCAGCAGCCAAGTCAATCACGGGTCAAATACGCAGTATTTT. Its translation: CASSQVNHGSNTQYF.

CDR3 in amino acids: CASSHRGRVGTEAFF. CDR3 nucleotide sequence: TGTGCCAGCAGCCACCGAGGCAGGGTGGGCACTGAAGCTTTCTTT. The genes are TRBV14 and TRBJ1-1, with a possible D match to TRBD1 (5 bases). The CDR3 consists of 15 residues. Germline CDR1 reads SGHDN; CDR2 reads FVKESK. The V gene lost 3 bases and the J gene lost 4 bases, with 15 bases spanning the gap.

This CDR3 is CAWAEWRANYGYTF. For the CDR3, the DNA is TGTGCCTGGGCAGAGTGGAGAGCTAACTATGGCTACACCTTC. This chain joins TRBV30 and TRBJ1-2; D gene uncertain. CDR3 length equals 14 residues. V was clipped by 5 bases and J by 0 bases, with 13 bases between them. Germline V gene sequence: CDR1 GTSNPN, CDR2 SVGIG (reference sequence).

The table lists this clone with a count of one. This chain connects TRBV28 to TRBJ2-1; the match to TRBD1 covers 7 bases. Trimming cost V 7 bases and J 2 bases; bases outside gene matches: 5. CDR1 MDHEN and CDR2 SYDVKM come from the germline V gene. The CDR3 loop spans 14 amino acids. CDR3 in amino acids: CASTRTGAYNEQFF. The CDR3, as DNA: TGTGCCAGCACCCGGACAGGAGCCTACAATGAGCAGTTCTTC.

The chain carries TRBV15 and TRBJ1-2, with 11 bases identical to TRBD1. CDR1 and CDR2 (germline): LNHNV, YYDKDF (reference sequence). V shed 0 bases, J shed 3 bases, and the junction held 3 bases outside the gene matches. The length of the CDR3 is 16 residues. CDR3 DNA sequence: TGTGCCACCAGCAGAGAAGGACAGGGGGCGGACTATGGCTACACCTTC. It translates to CATSREGQGADYGYTF.

The rearrangement uses TRBV19 and TRBJ1-6, with 9 bases fitting TRBD1. The germline V gene encodes CDR1 LNHDA and CDR2 SQIVND (reference sequence). Trimming removed 4 bases from V and 5 bases from J; junction bases left unmatched: 9. The CDR3 totals 17 residues. Written as DNA, the CDR3 is TGTGCCAGTAGTACCGGACAGGGGCCGTTGGATAATTCACCCCTCCACTTT. Translation: CASSTGQGPLDNSPLHF.

The chain is built from TRBV28 and TRBJ2-3, with 10 bases that match TRBD1. CDR3 length: 14 amino acids. Germline V gives CDR1 MDHEN, CDR2 SYDVKM. Trimming at V came to 5 bases and at J to 7 bases, leaving 6 bases not matched to a gene. Here the CDR3 DNA reads TGTGCCAGCAGTGCGGGACAGGGGTCGAATACGCAGTATTTT. Its protein is CASSAGQGSNTQYF. The variable domain in full, completed from reference TRBV28 and TRBJ2-3, reads DVKVTQSSRYLVKRTGEKVFLECVQDMDHENMFWYRQDPGLGLRLIYFSYDVKMKEKGDIPEGYSVSREKKERFSLILESASTNQTSMYLCASSAGQGSNTQYFGPGTRLTVL.

CDR3 DNA: TGTGCCAGTAGTGAGGACAGGGGGCGAGGCTACACCTTC. This encodes CASSEDRGRGYTF. V and J are TRBV19 and TRBJ1-2; 11 bases are shared with TRBD1. The trim removed 5 bases at V and 8 bases at J, leaving 4 bases unmatched. CDR3 length equals 13 residues. CDR1 and CDR2 (germline): LNHDA, SQIVND (reference sequence).

The rearrangement uses TRBV4-1 and TRBJ1-1; 7 bases are a match to TRBD1. The CDR3 is 15 residues long. Germline loops: CDR1 MGHRA, CDR2 YSYEKL. Losses at the gene ends were 8 bases for V and 0 bases for J; bases not matched to a gene: 9. CDR3: CASDTPGQLNTEAFF. CDR3 in DNA: TGCGCCAGCGATACACCGGGACAGCTGAACACTGAAGCTTTCTTT.

The chain links TRBV5-1 to TRBJ2-7, with a possible D match to TRBD2 (5 bases). This CDR3 has 16 amino acids. V lost 7 bases and J 3 bases, leaving 23 bases between the germline ends. The germline V gene encodes CDR1 SGHRS and CDR2 YFSETQ. CDR3 bases: TGCGCCAGCCCAACCCAGTGGAGGAAAAACTACTACGAGCAGTACTTC. It codes for CASPTQWRKNYYEQYF.

The chain employs TRBV4-1 and TRBJ1-5, with D maybe TRBD1 (5 bases). Trimming removed 3 bases from V and 4 bases from J, with 13 bases in between. Germline loops: CDR1 MGHRA, CDR2 YSYEKL. CDR3 size: 15 residues. The CDR3: CASSQGGRTNQPQHF. DNA of the CDR3: TGCGCCAGCAGCCAGGGGGGACGGACAAATCAGCCCCAGCATTTT.

This chain uses TRBV5-8 with TRBJ1-5; 11 bases fit TRBD1. CDR3 length equals 16 residues. From germline, CDR1 is SGHTS and CDR2 YDEGEE. The ends lost 0 bases at V and 8 bases at J; junction bases unmatched: 7. CDR3 DNA: TGTGCCAGCAGCTTGGGGGACAGGGGGATCGGGGAGCCCCAGCATTTT. Protein: CASSLGDRGIGEPQHF.

The V and J genes are TRBV19 and TRBJ1-5; 8 bases match TRBD1. The CDR3 is 16 amino acids. CDR1 LNHDA and CDR2 SQIVND come from the germline V gene (reference sequence). V lost 4 bases and J lost 9; bases outside the gene matches: 14. The CDR3, as DNA: TGTGCCAGTAGTACCTCGACAGGGGCTACCCAGGGGCCCCAGCATTTT. Its translation: CASSTSTGATQGPQHF.

This chain links TRBV5-1 with TRBJ1-4; D call uncertain. The CDR3 is 14 amino acids. Germline-derived CDR1 and CDR2 are SGHRS and YFSETQ. V was clipped by 0 bases and J by 4 bases, with 7 bases between them. The CDR3 bases are TGCGCCAGCAGCTTGGGTCAAAATAATGAAAAACTGTTTTTT. Residues: CASSLGQNNEKLFF.

The chain is built from TRBV25-1 and TRBJ1-4; possibly TRBD1 for D (6 bases). Trimming took 3 bases from V and 8 from J, leaving 13 bases between them. The CDR3 is 14 amino acids. CDR1 is MGHDK, CDR2 SYGVNS, per germline. This CDR3 reads CASSDTGQEEKLFF. CDR3 bases: TGTGCCAGCAGTGACACAGGGCAGGAGGAAAAACTGTTTTTT.

The V gene is TRBV15, the J gene TRBJ1-2, with TRBD1 matching 9 bases. Germline V gene lookup returns CDR1 LNHNV and CDR2 YYDKDF (reference sequence). The junction had 6 bases not matched to a gene; V was cut back by 7 bases and J by 3 bases. The CDR3 is made up of 14 amino acids. The CDR3 here is CATKRQGGDYGYTF. The DNA for the CDR3 is TGTGCCACCAAAAGACAGGGGGGAGACTATGGCTACACCTTC. Full variable domain (remainder filled in from reference TRBV15 and TRBJ1-2): DAMVIQNPRYQVTQFGKPVTLSCSQTLNHNVMYWYQQKSSQAPKLLFHYYDKDFNNEADTPDNFQSRRPNTSFCFLDIRSPGLGDTAMYLCATKRQGGDYGYTFGSGTRLTVV.

The V gene is TRBV28, the J gene TRBJ1-6, with TRBD1 identical over 9 bases. The CDR3 covers 17 residues. The J segment lost 7 bases and the V segment lost 6 bases, leaving 13 bases of the junction unmatched. Germline CDR1 is MDHEN and CDR2 is SYDVKM. For the CDR3, the DNA is TGTGCCAGCAGCCCACATATTGGGACAGGGAGGAATTCACCCCTCCACTTT. Translated: CASSPHIGTGRNSPLHF.